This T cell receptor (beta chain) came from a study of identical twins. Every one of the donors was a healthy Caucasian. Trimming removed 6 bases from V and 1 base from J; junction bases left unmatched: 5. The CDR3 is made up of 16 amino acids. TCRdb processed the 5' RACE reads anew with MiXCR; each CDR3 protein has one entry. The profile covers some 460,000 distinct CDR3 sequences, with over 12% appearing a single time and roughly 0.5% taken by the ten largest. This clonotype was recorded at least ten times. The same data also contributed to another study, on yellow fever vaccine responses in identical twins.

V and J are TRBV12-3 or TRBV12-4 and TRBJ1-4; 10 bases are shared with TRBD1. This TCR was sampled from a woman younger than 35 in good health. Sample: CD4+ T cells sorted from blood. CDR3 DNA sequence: TGTGCCAGCAGGTCGGACAGGGGGTTAACTAATGAAAAACTGTTTTTT. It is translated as CASRSDRGLTNEKLFF.